The entry below gives a single T cell receptor beta chain sequence along with its context. Its antigen is not identified. This entry belongs to a study of long-term antiretroviral therapy in people with HIV. Whole-study findings and limits: Every time point showed a repertoire led by clones expanded before ART.

Cryopreserved PBMC samples of roughly 1-10 million cells were used for DNA extraction. The CDR3 spans 15 residues. Germline lookup yields CDR1 SGDLS and CDR2 YYNGEE. The V end was cut by 4 bases, the J end by 0 bases, with 13 bases between. With survey level as its setting, the immunoSEQ assay was v3.0. Profiled with immunoSEQ multiplex PCR; TCRdb holds only in-frame clones, not every one. The table includes roughly 18,000 clones, approximately 84% detected once. This specimen consisted of unsorted PBMCs, obtained 0.9 years after starting antiretroviral therapy. The genes are TRBV9 and TRBJ1-2; D is uncertain. The sequence came from a man between 18 and 29 years old with HIV. DNA of the CDR3: TGTGCCAGCAGCCCCTGGAGCGCAACTAACTATGGCTACACCTTC. Translated, it gives CASSPWSATNYGYTF. Using reference TRBV9 and TRBJ1-2 for the parts outside the CDR3, the full variable domain is DSGVTQTPKHLITATGQRVTLRCSPRSGDLSVYWYQQSLDQGLQFLIQYYNGEERAKGNILERFSAQQFPDLHSELNLSSLELGDSALYFCASSPWSATNYGYTFGSGTRLTVV.